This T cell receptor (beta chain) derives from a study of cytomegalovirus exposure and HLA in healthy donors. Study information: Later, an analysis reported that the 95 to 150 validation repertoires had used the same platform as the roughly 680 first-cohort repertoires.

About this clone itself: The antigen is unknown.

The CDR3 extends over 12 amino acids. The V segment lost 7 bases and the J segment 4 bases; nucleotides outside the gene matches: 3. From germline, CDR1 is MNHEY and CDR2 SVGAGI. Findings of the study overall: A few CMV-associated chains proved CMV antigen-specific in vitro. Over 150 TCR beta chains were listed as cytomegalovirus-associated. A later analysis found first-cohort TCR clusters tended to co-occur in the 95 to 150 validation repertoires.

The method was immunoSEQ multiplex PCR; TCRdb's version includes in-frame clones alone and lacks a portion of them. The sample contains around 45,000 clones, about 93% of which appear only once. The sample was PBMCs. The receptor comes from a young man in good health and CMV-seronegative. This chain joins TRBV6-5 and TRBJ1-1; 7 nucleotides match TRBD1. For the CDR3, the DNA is TGTGCCAGCACGAGGGGGCGCACTGAAGCTTTCTTT. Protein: CASTRGRTEAFF.